This entry concerns a single T cell receptor beta chain. Its antigen is as yet unknown. The germline V and J ends were trimmed by 6 bases and 4 bases, with 15 bases remaining between them. Germline-derived CDR1 and CDR2 are KGHSH and LQKENI. This CDR3 contains 14 residues. These data belong to a study of neoadjuvant nivolumab and ipilimumab in lung cancer. General observations from the study: A small number of samples were TCR sequenced.

Profiled with immunoSEQ multiplex PCR; TCRdb holds only in-frame clones, not every one. The sample contains around 30,000 clones, more than 70% of which appear only once. V is TRBV18 and J is TRBJ1-2; no firm D call. The sample was peripheral blood, taken before neoadjuvant nivolumab, alone or with ipilimumab. The TCR was taken from an adult with non-small cell lung cancer. This CDR3 is CASSPGGIFYGYTF. The CDR3 DNA reads as TGTGCCAGCTCCCCGGGAGGGATATTCTATGGCTACACCTTC.